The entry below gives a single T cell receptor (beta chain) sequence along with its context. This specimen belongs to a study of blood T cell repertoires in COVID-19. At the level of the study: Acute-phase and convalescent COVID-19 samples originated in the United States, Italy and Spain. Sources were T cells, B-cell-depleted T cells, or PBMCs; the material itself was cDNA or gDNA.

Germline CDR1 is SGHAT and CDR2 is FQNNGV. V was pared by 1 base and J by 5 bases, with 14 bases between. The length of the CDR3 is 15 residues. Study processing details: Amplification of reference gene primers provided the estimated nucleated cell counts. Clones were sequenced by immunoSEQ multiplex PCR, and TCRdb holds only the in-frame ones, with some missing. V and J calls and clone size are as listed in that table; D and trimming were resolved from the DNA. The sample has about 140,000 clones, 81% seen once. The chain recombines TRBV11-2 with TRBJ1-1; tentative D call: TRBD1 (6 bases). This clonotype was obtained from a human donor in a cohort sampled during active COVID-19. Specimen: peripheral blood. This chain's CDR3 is CASSLGLGGRTEAFF. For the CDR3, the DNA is TGTGCCAGCAGCTTAGGGCTGGGGGGGCGGACTGAAGCTTTCTTT.